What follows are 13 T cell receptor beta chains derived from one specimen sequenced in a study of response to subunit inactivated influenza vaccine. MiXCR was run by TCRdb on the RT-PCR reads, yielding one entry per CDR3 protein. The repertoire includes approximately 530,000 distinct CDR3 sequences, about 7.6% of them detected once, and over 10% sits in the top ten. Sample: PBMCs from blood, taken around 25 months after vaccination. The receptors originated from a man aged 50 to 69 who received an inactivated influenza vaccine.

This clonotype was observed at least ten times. CDR3 sequence: CASSGRLAGADTQYF. The CDR3 DNA reads as TGTGCCAGCAGCGGAAGACTAGCGGGAGCAGATACGCAGTATTTT. This chain uses TRBV5-6 with TRBJ2-3; 12 bases match TRBD2. The CDR3 contains 15 residues. In germline, CDR1 is SGHDT, CDR2 YYEEEE. V lost 4 bases, J lost 4 bases, and 4 bases stayed unmatched.

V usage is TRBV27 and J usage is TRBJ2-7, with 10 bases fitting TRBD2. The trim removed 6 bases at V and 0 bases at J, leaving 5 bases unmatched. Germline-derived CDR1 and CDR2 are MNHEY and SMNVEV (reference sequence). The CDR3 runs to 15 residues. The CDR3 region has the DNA TGTGCCAGCAGGCTAGCGGGAGAGAGCTCCTACGAGCAGTACTTC. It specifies CASRLAGESSYEQYF.

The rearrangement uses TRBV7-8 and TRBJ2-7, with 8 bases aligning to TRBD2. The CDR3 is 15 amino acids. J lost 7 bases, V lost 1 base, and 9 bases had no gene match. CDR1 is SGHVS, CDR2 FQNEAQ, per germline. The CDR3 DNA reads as TGTGCCAGCAGCTTAGGTGGAGCGGGAGTGGGTGAGCAGTACTTC. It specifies CASSLGGAGVGEQYF.

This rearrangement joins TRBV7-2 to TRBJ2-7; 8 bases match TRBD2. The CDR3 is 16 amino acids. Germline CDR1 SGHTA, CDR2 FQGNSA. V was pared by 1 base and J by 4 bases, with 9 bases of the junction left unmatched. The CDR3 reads CASSLGPSTGGYEQYF. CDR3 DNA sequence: TGTGCCAGCAGCTTAGGCCCCTCGACGGGAGGGTACGAGCAGTACTTC.

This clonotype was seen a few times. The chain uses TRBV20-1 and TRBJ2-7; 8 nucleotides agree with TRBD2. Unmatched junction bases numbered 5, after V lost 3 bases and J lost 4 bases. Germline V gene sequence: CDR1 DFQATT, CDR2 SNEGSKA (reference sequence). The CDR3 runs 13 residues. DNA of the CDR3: TGCAGTGCTAGTACCCTAGCGGGTTACGAGCAGTACTTC. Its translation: CSASTLAGYEQYF.

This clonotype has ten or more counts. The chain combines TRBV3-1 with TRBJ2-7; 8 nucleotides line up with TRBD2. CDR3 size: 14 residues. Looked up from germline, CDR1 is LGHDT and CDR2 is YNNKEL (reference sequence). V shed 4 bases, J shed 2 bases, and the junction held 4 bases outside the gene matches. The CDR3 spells CASSRSGGPYEQYF. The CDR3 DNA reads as TGTGCCAGCAGCCGGAGCGGGGGCCCCTACGAGCAGTACTTC.

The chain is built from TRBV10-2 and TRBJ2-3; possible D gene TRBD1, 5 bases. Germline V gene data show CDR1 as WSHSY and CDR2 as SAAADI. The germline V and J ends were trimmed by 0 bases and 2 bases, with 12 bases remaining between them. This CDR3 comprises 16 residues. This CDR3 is CASSESRQGNTDTQYF. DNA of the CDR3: TGCGCCAGCAGTGAGTCGCGGCAGGGTAACACAGATACGCAGTATTTT.

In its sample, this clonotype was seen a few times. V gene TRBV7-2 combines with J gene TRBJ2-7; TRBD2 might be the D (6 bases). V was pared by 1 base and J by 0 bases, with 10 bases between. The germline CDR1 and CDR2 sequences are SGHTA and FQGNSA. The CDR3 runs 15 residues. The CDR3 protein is CASSLVAGNSYEQYF. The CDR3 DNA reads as TGTGCCAGCAGCTTAGTGGCGGGGAACTCCTACGAGCAGTACTTC.

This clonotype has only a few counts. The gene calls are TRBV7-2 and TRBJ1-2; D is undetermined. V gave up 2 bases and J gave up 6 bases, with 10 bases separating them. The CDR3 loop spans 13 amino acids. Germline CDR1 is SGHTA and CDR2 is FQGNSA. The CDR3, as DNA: TGTGCCAGCAGCTTACGACGATACGATGGCTACACCTTC. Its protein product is CASSLRRYDGYTF.

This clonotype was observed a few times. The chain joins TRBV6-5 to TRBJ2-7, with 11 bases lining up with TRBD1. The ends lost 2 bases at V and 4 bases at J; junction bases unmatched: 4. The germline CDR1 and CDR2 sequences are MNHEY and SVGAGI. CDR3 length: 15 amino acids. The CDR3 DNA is TGTGCCAGCAGTTACCGGGACAGGGGGGGATACGAGCAGTACTTC. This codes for CASSYRDRGGYEQYF.

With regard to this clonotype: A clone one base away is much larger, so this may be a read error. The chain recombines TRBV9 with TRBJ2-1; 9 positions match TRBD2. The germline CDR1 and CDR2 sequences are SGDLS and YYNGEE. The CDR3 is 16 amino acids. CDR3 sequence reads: CASGVAPAGGWNEQFF. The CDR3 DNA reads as TGTGCCAGCGGCGTAGCCCCAGCGGGAGGTTGGAATGAGCAGTTCTTC.

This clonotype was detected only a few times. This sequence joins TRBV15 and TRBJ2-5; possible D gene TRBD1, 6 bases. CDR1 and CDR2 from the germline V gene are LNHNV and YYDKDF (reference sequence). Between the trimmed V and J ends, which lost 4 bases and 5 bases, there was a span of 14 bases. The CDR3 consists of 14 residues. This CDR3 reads CATSTRGGGETQYF. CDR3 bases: TGTGCCACCAGCACCAGGGGCGGCGGGGAGACCCAGTACTTC.

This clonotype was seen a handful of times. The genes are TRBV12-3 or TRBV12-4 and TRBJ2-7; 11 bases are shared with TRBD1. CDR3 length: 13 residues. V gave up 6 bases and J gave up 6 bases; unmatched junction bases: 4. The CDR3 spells CASSRGQGAEQYF. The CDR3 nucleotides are TGTGCCAGCAGCCGAGGACAGGGGGCCGAGCAGTACTTC.